This T cell receptor (beta chain) appears in the sequencing data of a study of graft-versus-host responses after intestinal transplantation. As for the study in general: The recipients all started with anti-thymocyte globulin induction and then took tacrolimus and steroids for 3 to 4 years. The study's findings and limits: Graft-donor T cell macrochimerism in patients accompanied high graft-versus-host to host-versus-graft clonal ratios in allografts. GvH clones detected in recipient marrow included some appearing first in ileum or blood. HvG clone declines early post-transplant were associated with peak circulating GvH levels.

This CDR3 contains 17 residues. Regarding this clone: Its antigen is as yet unknown.

Measured with immunoSEQ multiplex PCR; TCRdb has only the in-frame clones, and not every one. Of about 70,000 clones in the sample, approximately 94% are singletons; the top ten hold less than 0.55%. This chain joins TRBV21-1 and TRBJ1-1; the table calls TRBD1, which could not be checked here. TRBV21-1 is noted as a pseudogene. The receptor was isolated from a human donor who received an intestinal transplant. The sample consisted of unstimulated CD8+ T cells sorted from spleen or lymph node cells, taken before intestinal transplant. CDR3 residues: CASSKKVRTGGNTEAFF. CDR3 DNA sequence: TGTGCCAGCAGCAAAAAGGTCAGGACAGGGGGCAACACTGAAGCTTTCTTT.